This TCR beta chain was observed in a study of identical twins. Unique molecular identifiers were present on the cDNA, which also gained a universal primer site by template switching. In TCRdb, the 5' RACE reads were re-called with MiXCR into one record per CDR3 protein. The repertoire consists of around 670,000 distinct CDR3 sequences, with around 6.1% occurring once and the leading ten covering around 1.7%. The V and J ends lost 3 bases and 6 bases, in that order; junction bases with no gene match: 8. CDR3 length: 14 residues. Germline CDR1 MNHEY, CDR2 SMNVEV (reference sequence). The chain combines TRBV27 with TRBJ2-7; 7 nucleotides line up with TRBD2. Sequences were obtained from naive T cells sorted from blood. The receptor was derived from a man aged 18-30 years in good health. CDR3 sequence reads: CASSFRREFTEQYF. The CDR3 DNA reads as TGTGCCAGCAGTTTTCGGCGGGAGTTTACCGAGCAGTACTTC.